A selection of T cell receptor beta chains follows, all from one sample in a study of OX40 agonist ivuxolimab in advanced cancers. The assay was immunoSEQ multiplex PCR, and TCRdb's table has in-frame clones only and misses some. The sample has tens of thousands of clones, roughly nine tenths seen once. This specimen was CD4+ or CD8+ T cells sorted from blood, taken in a trial of the OX40 agonist ivuxolimab. These receptors were collected from an adult with an advanced solid tumor such as melanoma, head and neck, liver or kidney cancer. Both conserved end residues are part of each CDR3. The D gene is left open where the match is weak. A row's size may be missing; if present it is once, few, many or a size class.

v_gene	d_gene	abundance	j_gene	CDR3aa	CDR3nt
TRBV28	.	.	TRBJ2-5	CASSGLLGETQYF	TGTGCCAGCAGTGGCCTCCTGGGAGAGACCCAGTACTTC
TRBV6-4	TRBD2	once	TRBJ2-3	CASSEGAGESDTQYF	TGTGCCAGCAGTGAAGGAGCGGGAGAGTCAGATACGCAGTATTTT
TRBV28	TRBD1	.	TRBJ1-3	CASSPGQASGNTIYF	TGTGCCAGCAGCCCCGGACAGGCCTCTGGAAACACCATATATTTT
TRBV7-3	TRBD1	.	TRBJ2-3	CASSLTGGRRDTQYF	TGTGCCAGCAGCTTAACAGGGGGCCGTCGAGATACGCAGTATTTT
TRBV13	.	.	TRBJ1-5	CASSLGRQPQHF	TGTGCCAGCAGCTTAGGTCGGCAGCCCCAGCATTTT
TRBV30	TRBD2	.	TRBJ2-5	CAWRGLVLETQYF	TGTGCCTGGAGGGGACTAGTGTTAGAGACCCAGTACTTC
TRBV9	.	.	TRBJ2-5	CASGFRETQYF	TGTGCCAGCGGCTTCCGAGAGACCCAGTACTTC
TRBV2	.	.	TRBJ1-1	CAGRAGAHTEAFF	TGTGCCGGTCGCGCAGGGGCACACACTGAAGCTTTCTTT
TRBV27	TRBD2	.	TRBJ2-1	CASSLGLAGGQWGSYNEQFF	TGTGCCAGCAGCCTAGGACTAGCGGGAGGTCAATGGGGCTCCTACAATGAGCAGTTCTTC
TRBV12-2	.	.	TRBJ2-7	CASRCDPPHVRYEQYF	TGTGCAAGTCGTTGTGACCCCCCCCACGTGAGGTACGAGCAGTACTTC
TRBV28	TRBD2	once	TRBJ2-1	CASRILAGVVNEQFF	TGTGCCAGCAGGATACTAGCGGGAGTGGTCAATGAGCAGTTCTTC
TRBV5-4	TRBD1	.	TRBJ2-7	CASSLEGGQVAYEQYF	TGTGCCAGCAGCTTGGAAGGCGGACAGGTGGCCTACGAGCAGTACTTC
TRBV9	.	.	TRBJ2-1	CASSPKGSYLYNEQFF	TGTGCCAGCAGCCCGAAGGGGAGTTATCTCTACAATGAGCAGTTCTTC
TRBV11-2	TRBD1	.	TRBJ2-3	CASSLKIGTGNTDTQYF	TGTGCCAGCAGCCTAAAGATCGGGACAGGGAATACAGATACGCAGTATTTT
TRBV7-9	.	once	TRBJ2-7	CASSLGQRPYEQYF	TGTGCCAGCAGCCTAGGACAGCGTCCCTACGAGCAGTACTTC
TRBV27	.	once	TRBJ2-5	CASSFSGPTGETQYF	TGTGCCAGCAGTTTTTCGGGCCCCACCGGGGAGACCCAGTACTTC
TRBV11-1	.	.	TRBJ1-1	CASSITGHGTEAFF	TGTGCCAGCAGCATTACAGGGCACGGCACTGAAGCTTTCTTT
TRBV5-6	TRBD1	.	TRBJ1-2	CASSPLQGWSDGYTF	TGTGCCAGCAGCCCTTTACAGGGGTGGTCTGATGGCTACACCTTC
TRBV21-1	.	.	TRBJ2-4	CATGGTMQPKNIQYF	TGTGCCACCGGGGGGACAATGCAGCCCAAAAACATTCAGTACTTC
TRBV2	.	few	TRBJ2-1	CASSPDGSSYNEQFF	TGTGCCAGCAGCCCCGACGGGAGCTCCTACAATGAGCAGTTCTTC
TRBV10-2	.	.	TRBJ1-3	CASKRPGDFSGNTIYF	TGCGCCAGCAAAAGGCCTGGGGATTTCTCTGGAAACACCATATATTTT
TRBV30	.	.	TRBJ2-7	CAWGQFHYEQYF	TGTGCCTGGGGACAGTTCCACTACGAGCAGTACTTC
TRBV7-9	.	once	TRBJ2-5	CASTSPYSGVETQYF	TGTGCCAGCACCTCCCCTTACTCAGGCGTAGAGACCCAGTACTTC
TRBV5-1	.	.	TRBJ1-1	CASSSNTEAFF	TGCGCCAGCAGCTCGAACACTGAAGCTTTCTTT
TRBV5-6	.	.	TRBJ2-7	CASSPGVSYEQYF	TGTGCCAGCAGCCCAGGGGTCTCCTACGAGCAGTACTTC
TRBV2	.	.	TRBJ2-1	CASSPSFRGNEQFF	TGTGCCAGCAGTCCAAGCTTCCGGGGCAATGAGCAGTTCTTC
TRBV19	.	.	TRBJ2-1	CASSIGSGGHTLYEQFF	TGTGCCAGTAGTATAGGGTCGGGGGGCCATACTCTATATGAGCAGTTCTTC
TRBV27	.	.	TRBJ2-7	CASSSLTLLSYEQYF	TGTGCCAGCAGTTCTCTGACTTTACTCTCCTACGAGCAGTACTTC
TRBV5-6	.	.	TRBJ2-2	CASSLQGFYTGELFF	TGTGCCAGCAGCTTGCAGGGGTTCTACACCGGGGAGCTGTTTTTT
TRBV19	.	.	TRBJ2-5	CASSRDLIQETQYF	TGTGCCAGTAGTAGGGACCTCATCCAAGAGACCCAGTACTTC
TRBV6-1	TRBD2	.	TRBJ2-1	CASSLAGLGNEQFF	TGTGCCAGCAGTCTAGCGGGTCTGGGGAATGAGCAGTTCTTC
TRBV2	.	.	TRBJ2-1	CAKQRGNEQFF	TGTGCCAAGCAAAGGGGCAATGAGCAGTTCTTC
TRBV7-3	.	.	TRBJ2-3	CASSLNGGRLTDTQYF	TGTGCCAGCAGCTTAAATGGCGGCCGCCTGACAGATACGCAGTATTTT
TRBV5-6	.	.	TRBJ2-7	CASSTLLGYEQYF	TGTGCCAGCAGCACCTTACTCGGTTACGAGCAGTACTTC
TRBV7-6	TRBD1	.	TRBJ1-4	CASSTGGREKLFF	TGTGCCAGCAGCACAGGGGGCAGGGAAAAACTGTTTTTT
TRBV19	.	few	TRBJ1-1	CATELGVRAFF	TGTGCCACTGAATTGGGGGTGCGGGCTTTCTTT
TRBV28	.	.	TRBJ1-1	CASKLTGTEGTEAFF	TGTGCCAGCAAACTGACAGGAACGGAGGGCACTGAAGCTTTCTTT
TRBV5-1	TRBD1	.	TRBJ2-7	CASSLAARDRGSYEQYF	TGCGCCAGCAGCTTGGCAGCCAGGGACAGGGGTTCGTACGAGCAGTACTTC
TRBV28	TRBD2	once	TRBJ2-4	CASSPTGTSAVLYF	TGTGCCAGCAGTCCGACCGGGACTAGCGCTGTGTTATACTTC
TRBV14	.	once	TRBJ1-2	CASSEGDSYGYTF	TGTGCCAGCAGCGAGGGGGATTCATATGGCTACACCTTC
TRBV5-1	.	.	TRBJ2-7	CASSWMGGYQYEQYF	TGCGCCAGCAGCTGGATGGGGGGATACCAATACGAGCAGTACTTC
TRBV2	TRBD1	.	TRBJ1-3	CASILRGQGAGNTIYF	TGTGCCAGCATCCTAAGAGGACAGGGCGCTGGAAACACCATATATTTT
TRBV4-1	TRBD1	.	TRBJ1-2	CASSQDLVGTGKGYTF	TGCGCCAGCAGCCAAGATTTAGTCGGGACAGGGAAAGGCTACACCTTC
TRBV19	.	once	TRBJ2-3	CASSTNTDTQYF	TGTGCCAGTAGTACCAACACAGATACGCAGTATTTT
TRBV7-8	.	.	TRBJ2-5	CASSLEWGFETQYF	TGTGCCAGCAGCTTAGAATGGGGATTCGAGACCCAGTACTTC
TRBV27	.	.	TRBJ1-5	CASSPLGGWSNQPQHF	TGTGCCAGCAGTCCCCTCGGGGGATGGAGCAATCAGCCCCAGCATTTT
TRBV7-6	.	.	TRBJ2-7	CASSLEGLGVDVEQYF	TGTGCCAGCAGCTTAGAGGGCTTAGGGGTCGATGTAGAGCAGTACTTC
TRBV11-2	.	many	TRBJ2-5	CASSLGARWGETQYF	TGTGCCAGCAGCTTAGGTGCTCGATGGGGGGAGACCCAGTACTTC
TRBV13	.	.	TRBJ2-7	CASRSTIEGPEQYF	TGTGCCAGCAGGTCCACCATTGAGGGACCCGAGCAGTACTTC
TRBV4-1	.	once	TRBJ2-5	CASSQDPGSGETQYF	TGCGCCAGCAGCCAAGATCCCGGGTCTGGGGAGACCCAGTACTTC
TRBV15	TRBD2	.	TRBJ2-7	CATSGRTSGILTYEQYF	TGTGCCACCAGCGGGCGGACTAGCGGGATCCTCACCTACGAGCAGTACTTC
TRBV28	.	.	TRBJ2-7	CASIEKRSSYEQYF	TGTGCCAGCATAGAAAAGAGGAGCTCCTACGAGCAGTACTTC
TRBV18	TRBD2	.	TRBJ2-5	CASSPSTSGGTRETQYF	TGTGCCAGCTCACCAAGTACTAGCGGGGGTACGCGAGAGACCCAGTACTTC